This TCR beta chain was recorded in a study of cytomegalovirus exposure and HLA in healthy donors. Amplification used 60 Vbeta primers and 13 Jbeta primers. Method: immunoSEQ multiplex PCR; TCRdb's copy keeps in-frame clones and lacks some. The sample has 150,000 or so clones; more than 65% are singletons. Notes on the study in general: A prior analysis recorded that most TCR beta V segments were productive about 87% or about 30% of the time.

This clone was detected a few times. Its antigen is not known. Germline V CDR1 and CDR2: LGHNA, YNFKEQ. V lost 0 bases and J 3 bases, leaving 12 bases between the germline ends. The CDR3 is 16 residues long. This chain joins TRBV4-2 and TRBJ1-3, with D uncertain. Sequenced input: PBMCs. The clonotype comes from a male donor in good health and CMV-seropositive. The CDR3 region has the DNA TGTGCCAGCAGCCAAGATAGAACGTCGGGTGGAAACACCATATATTTT. Protein: CASSQDRTSGGNTIYF.